This T cell receptor (beta chain) is from a study of identifying expanded T cells in peripheral blood. Points from the study as a whole: Technical replicates showed around 1.2 changed clones; roughly two weeks 15 to 20; four weeks 19.

In the case of this clone: Its antigen is unidentified.

The germline CDR1 and CDR2 sequences are KGHSH and LQKENI. The CDR3 has 16 amino acids. Trimming took 3 bases from V and 5 from J, leaving 19 bases between them. TCRdb's table, derived via immunoSEQ multiplex PCR, lists solely in-frame clones and lacks some. The table has 60,000 to 65,000 clones, under 85% seen once. Healthy donors had no documented immune events, such as infections, while sampled. Source material: blood. The chain carries TRBV18 and TRBJ1-1; D is possibly TRBD1 (6 bases). The source is a person aged 18 to 69 in good health. DNA of the CDR3: TGTGCCAGCTCACCCGCGGAAAGAACAGGGAGGACTGAAGCTTTCTTT. Translation: CASSPAERTGRTEAFF. Full variable domain (outside the CDR3, taken from reference TRBV18 and TRBJ1-1): NAGVMQNPRHLVRRRGQEARLRCSPMKGHSHVYWYRQLPEEGLKFMVYLQKENIIDESGMPKERFSAEFPKEGPSILRIQQVVRGDSAAYFCASSPAERTGRTEAFFGQGTRLTVV.